This passage covers 28 T cell receptor beta chains from one sample sequenced in a study of identical twins. TCRdb redid the calling of the 5' RACE reads with MiXCR, one entry per CDR3 protein. The sample holds about 890,000 distinct CDR3 sequences; around 12% are singletons and the top ten take roughly 1.6%. This same sample was also part of a study on yellow fever vaccine responses in identical twins.

The sequencing input was PBMCs. The receptors derive from a woman aged 18-29 years in good health.

This clonotype was observed a few times. The chain carries TRBV20-1 and TRBJ2-1; TRBD1 might be the D (6 bases). Germline CDR1 and CDR2: DFQATT and SNEGSKA (reference sequence). The CDR3 is 15 amino acids. V shed 0 bases and J shed 3 bases, with 12 bases lying between them. The CDR3 region has the DNA TGCAGTGCTAGAGATCGGTACAGGGTCTACAATGAGCAGTTCTTC. Its translation is CSARDRYRVYNEQFF.

The chain combines TRBV6-1 with TRBJ1-1; a weak D match, TRBD1 (6 bases). The V end lost 4 bases, the J end lost 4 bases, and 13 bases lay between the germline ends. This CDR3 spans 14 amino acids. CDR1 is MNHNS and CDR2 is SASEGT in the germline V gene. The CDR3 here is CASSATGLSTEAFF. The CDR3 coding sequence is TGTGCCAGCAGTGCTACAGGGCTATCCACTGAAGCTTTCTTT.

The chain carries TRBV2 and TRBJ1-2; 9 bases agree with TRBD1. J lost 5 bases, V lost 6 bases, and 4 bases had no gene match. Germline V gene sequence: CDR1 SNHLY, CDR2 FYNNEI. There are 13 residues in the CDR3. This chain's CDR3 is CASRGTGLYGYTF. The CDR3 bases are TGTGCCAGCAGGGGGACAGGGCTTTATGGCTACACCTTC.

The chain links TRBV6-1 to TRBJ2-5, with TRBD1 as a possible D gene (5 bases). Trimming stripped 6 bases from V and 7 bases from J, with 24 bases between. Per germline, CDR1 MNHNS and CDR2 SASEGT. The CDR3 runs 16 residues. This CDR3 is CASSPGPEVGLGTQYF. In DNA, the CDR3 is TGTGCCAGCAGCCCCGGCCCCGAGGTGGGGCTGGGGACCCAGTACTTC.

V gene TRBV7-6 combines with J gene TRBJ1-4; D ambiguous. This CDR3 spans 15 amino acids. Trimming removed 1 base from V and 4 bases from J, with 10 bases in between. Per germline, CDR1 SGHVS and CDR2 FNYEAQ. The CDR3 sequence is CASSLGSGINEKLFF. CDR3 bases: TGTGCCAGCAGCTTAGGATCCGGAATTAATGAAAAACTGTTTTTT.

The table lists this clonotype with many counts. V and J are TRBV14 and TRBJ2-1; 10 bases line up with TRBD2. V was clipped by 1 base and J by 9 bases; unmatched bases: 6. The CDR3 spans 15 residues. CDR1 and CDR2 from the germline V gene are SGHDN and FVKESK. The CDR3 region has the DNA TGTGCCAGCAGCCAAGGCCTAGCGGGAGTAGGTGAGCAGTTCTTC. Translated, it gives CASSQGLAGVGEQFF.

This clonotype has at least ten counts. The chain links TRBV3-1 to TRBJ2-5, with TRBD1 identical over 7 bases. Germline lookup yields CDR1 LGHDT and CDR2 YNNKEL (reference sequence). CDR3 length equals 14 residues. The ends lost 6 bases at V and 4 bases at J; junction bases unmatched: 8. CDR3 residues: CASRRQGQGETQYF. The CDR3, as DNA: TGTGCCAGCAGGCGACAGGGACAAGGAGAGACCCAGTACTTC.

The rearrangement joins TRBV27 to TRBJ2-3; D is perhaps TRBD1 or TRBD2 (6 bases each). The CDR3 has 16 amino acids. In germline, CDR1 is MNHEY, CDR2 SMNVEV (reference sequence). The V end lost 5 bases, the J end lost 2 bases, and 17 bases lay between the germline ends. Here the CDR3 reads CASSPPPGGPTDTQYF. The CDR3, as DNA: TGTGCCAGCAGTCCTCCACCTGGGGGGCCCACAGATACGCAGTATTTT.

In its sample, this clonotype was seen many times. CDR3 residues: CASSQGQYQETQYF. The CDR3 nucleotides are TGTGCCAGCAGCCAAGGACAGTACCAAGAGACCCAGTACTTC. The V gene is TRBV3-1, the J gene TRBJ2-5; TRBD1 is a possible D gene (5 bases). Germline lookup yields CDR1 LGHDT and CDR2 YNNKEL (reference sequence). The CDR3 sequence is 14 residues long. The V end was cut by 1 base, the J end by 0 bases, with 6 bases between.

This clonotype came up many times. The chain has TRBV12-3 or TRBV12-4 and TRBJ2-7; 10 bases align to TRBD1. V gave up 6 bases and J gave up 2 bases; unmatched junction bases: 7. This CDR3 has 15 amino acids. This CDR3 reads CASRTGTGAAYEQYF. CDR3 nucleotide sequence: TGTGCCAGCAGAACCGGGACAGGGGCCGCCTACGAGCAGTACTTC.

V and J are TRBV12-3 or TRBV12-4 and TRBJ1-2; D remains ambiguous. This CDR3 region has 16 residues. The V gene lost 4 bases and the J gene lost 5 bases, with 20 bases spanning the gap. CDR3 DNA: TGTGCCAGCAGTTACCTGGGTAGCAGGTCGGGATATGGCTACACCTTC. This gives the protein CASSYLGSRSGYGYTF.

This clonotype was seen more than once but under ten times. The genes are TRBV20-1 and TRBJ2-7; TRBD1 is a possible D gene (6 bases). The CDR3 has 13 residues. Deletions cut 6 bases from V and 6 bases from J, with 18 bases between. The germline V gene has CDR1 DFQATT and CDR2 SNEGSKA (reference sequence). CDR3 residues: CSAPGASTSEQYF. The CDR3 DNA follows: TGCAGTGCCCCAGGGGCTAGCACGTCCGAGCAGTACTTC.

The chain uses TRBV4-1 and TRBJ2-5; 7 bases fit TRBD2. Germline V gene sequence: CDR1 MGHRA, CDR2 YSYEKL. This CDR3 has 14 amino acids. V shed 3 bases, J shed 2 bases, and the junction held 3 bases outside the gene matches. CDR3 region: CASSHTSVQETQYF. The CDR3 region has the DNA TGCGCCAGCAGCCATACTAGCGTGCAAGAGACCCAGTACTTC.

This clonotype showed up many times. The chain recombines TRBV15 with TRBJ1-5; tentatively, D is TRBD1 (5 bases). Germline V gene data show CDR1 as LNHNV and CDR2 as YYDKDF (reference sequence). This CDR3 is built from 12 residues. Trimming removed 6 bases from V and 5 bases from J, with 8 bases in between. The CDR3 region is CATRGGDQPQHF. CDR3 nucleotides: TGTGCCACCAGGGGGGGGGATCAGCCCCAGCATTTT.

The chain joins TRBV12-3 or TRBV12-4 to TRBJ2-1, with D uncertain. The CDR3 length is 14 residues. Trimming removed 4 bases from V and 3 bases from J, with 10 bases in between. CDR3 sequence reads: CASSWVRNYNEQFF. The CDR3 DNA reads as TGTGCCAGCAGTTGGGTCAGGAACTACAATGAGCAGTTCTTC.

This clonotype was seen a handful of times. The rearrangement uses TRBV6-2 or TRBV6-3 and TRBJ2-1; D is unclear. Germline-derived CDR1 and CDR2 are MNHEY and SVGEGT. This CDR3 is 11 amino acids long. V was shortened by 4 bases and J by 10 bases, with 8 bases between the two germline ends. The CDR3 here is CASSSALEQFF. In DNA, the CDR3 is TGTGCCAGCAGTTCCGCTTTAGAGCAGTTCTTC.

This clonotype was counted between two and nine times. CDR3 protein: CSAHRTGLTPSGANVLTF. CDR3 sequence (DNA): TGCAGTGCCCACCGTACAGGACTGACTCCCTCTGGGGCCAACGTCCTGACTTTC. The J gene is TRBJ2-6, the V gene TRBV20-1; D is perhaps TRBD1 or TRBD2 (5 bases each). This CDR3 has 18 residues. V lost 6 bases and J 0 bases, leaving 21 bases between the germline ends. Germline V gene data show CDR1 as DFQATT and CDR2 as SNEGSKA (reference sequence).

The chain is built from TRBV3-1 and TRBJ2-1; possibly TRBD2 for D (6 bases). Germline V CDR1 and CDR2: LGHDT, YNNKEL (reference sequence). The CDR3 spans 16 residues. V lost 5 bases and J 4 bases, leaving 18 bases between the germline ends. This chain's CDR3 is CASSVIPGDPYNEQFF. CDR3 in DNA: TGTGCCAGCAGCGTGATACCGGGGGACCCGTACAATGAGCAGTTCTTC.

This rearrangement joins TRBV5-1 to TRBJ2-5; 11 bases agree with TRBD1. Germline V CDR1 and CDR2: SGHRS, YFSETQ. The CDR3 loop spans 14 amino acids. Losses at the gene ends were 3 bases for V and 6 bases for J; bases not matched to a gene: 4. CDR3 loop: CASSSGTGGKTQYF. The CDR3 DNA is TGCGCCAGCAGCTCGGGGACAGGGGGAAAGACCCAGTACTTC.

This clonotype was counted only a few times. V and J are TRBV5-1 and TRBJ2-3, with D perhaps assigned TRBD1 or TRBD2 (7 bases each). V lost 9 bases, J lost 2 bases, and 16 bases lay in between. There are 14 residues in the CDR3. Germline-derived CDR1 and CDR2 are SGHRS and YFSETQ. The CDR3: CATCSGGATDTQYF. As DNA, the CDR3 is TGCGCCACCTGCTCAGGGGGGGCCACAGATACGCAGTATTTT.

The chain has TRBV14 and TRBJ2-1, with D possibly TRBD1 on 6 matching bases. Germline V CDR1 and CDR2: SGHDN, FVKESK. The CDR3 contains 15 residues. V lost 6 bases and J lost 5, with 17 bases in between. CDR3 region: CASSRPGVRDNEQFF. The CDR3 nucleotides are TGTGCCAGCAGTCGTCCAGGGGTTCGGGACAATGAGCAGTTCTTC.

The table lists this clonotype with a few counts. This rearrangement joins TRBV6-1 to TRBJ2-7, with a possible D match to TRBD2 (5 bases). From germline, CDR1 is MNHNS and CDR2 SASEGT. This CDR3 contains 15 residues. The germline V and J ends were trimmed by 0 bases and 5 bases, with 14 bases remaining between them. The DNA of the CDR3 is TGTGCCAGCAGTGAAGCGCGGGTCTACTGGGACGAGCAGTACGTC. Amino acid sequence: CASSEARVYWDEQYV.

This clonotype came up many times. The rearrangement joins TRBV4-2 to TRBJ2-1; 9 bases match TRBD2. The germline CDR1 and CDR2 sequences are LGHNA and YNFKEQ. The J segment lost 3 bases and the V segment lost 3 bases, leaving 6 bases of the junction unmatched. This CDR3 comprises 16 residues. The CDR3 loop is CASSQDLAGDYNEQFF. The CDR3 DNA is TGTGCCAGCAGCCAGGATTTAGCGGGGGACTACAATGAGCAGTTCTTC.

This clonotype has a handful of counts. V gene TRBV28 combines with J gene TRBJ2-3, with TRBD1 matching over 8 bases. Germline V gene data show CDR1 as MDHEN and CDR2 as SYDVKM. The V gene end was trimmed by 6 bases and the J gene end by 7 bases; junction bases not matched to a gene: 3. The CDR3 loop spans 12 amino acids. DNA of the CDR3: TGTGCCAGCAGAACAGGGGGTAATACGCAGTATTTT. Protein sequence: CASRTGGNTQYF.

Ten or more counts support this clonotype. V is TRBV28 and J is TRBJ2-1, with D possibly being TRBD1 or TRBD2 (5 bases each). The germline V gene encodes CDR1 MDHEN and CDR2 SYDVKM. The CDR3 covers 14 residues. Trimming removed 6 bases at V and 8 bases at J, with 17 bases between. The CDR3 nucleotides are TGTGCCAGCAGGAGTGAGGCAGGGAGTCATGAGCAGTTCTTC. The encoded protein is CASRSEAGSHEQFF.

The CDR3 DNA reads TGTGCCAGCAGCTTGACGACAGGCGGGATGGAGACCCAGTACTTC. Protein: CASSLTTGGMETQYF. V usage is TRBV5-6 and J usage is TRBJ2-5; D may correspond to TRBD1 or TRBD2 (6 bases each). This CDR3 contains 15 residues. Germline V CDR1 and CDR2: SGHDT, YYEEEE. The germline V and J ends were trimmed by 1 base and 5 bases, with 15 bases remaining between them.

J is TRBJ2-1 and V is TRBV6-1; tentative D call: TRBD2 (5 bases). Germline loops: CDR1 MNHNS, CDR2 SASEGT. CDR3 length: 15 amino acids. The V end lost 6 bases, the J end lost 4 bases, and 16 bases lay between the germline ends. The DNA for the CDR3 is TGTGCCAGCAGCACTCTGGGCGAGGGTTACAATGAGCAGTTCTTC. Translation: CASSTLGEGYNEQFF.

In this sample, this clonotype turned up many times. V is TRBV4-1 and J is TRBJ2-3, with a possible D match to TRBD1 (5 bases). From germline, CDR1 is MGHRA and CDR2 YSYEKL. The length of the CDR3 is 13 residues. The V end was cut by 1 base, the J end by 4 bases, with 6 bases between. The CDR3, as DNA: TGCGCCAGCAGCCAAGCCAGGGCAGATACGCAGTATTTT. This gives the protein CASSQARADTQYF.